This T cell receptor beta chain was sequenced in a study of CD8 T cell repertoires and HIV-1 epitope variants. The data were produced by immunoSEQ multiplex PCR, yet TCRdb's version contains in-frame clones alone and is incomplete. The sample has fewer than 5,500 clones, about 67% seen once; the top ten hold under 55%. CDR1 is LNHNV and CDR2 is YYDKDF in the germline V gene (reference sequence). Trimming pared 4 bases from V and 1 base from J, leaving 11 bases between. This CDR3 has 15 residues. To note about this clone: Its specificity is not known.

The sequencing input was cultured CD8+ T cells derived from PBMCs. The origin of this receptor is a male donor with HIV. The rearrangement joins TRBV15 to TRBJ2-1, with a possible D match to TRBD2 (6 bases). CDR3 sequence reads: CATSTLLASYNEQFF. The CDR3 region has the DNA TGTGCCACCAGCACATTGCTAGCGTCCTACAATGAGCAGTTCTTC. The full variable domain, with the rest looked up from reference TRBV15 and TRBJ2-1, is DAMVIQNPRYQVTQFGKPVTLSCSQTLNHNVMYWYQQKSSQAPKLLFHYYDKDFNNEADTPDNFQSRRPNTSFCFLDIRSPGLGDTAMYLCATSTLLASYNEQFFGPGTRLTVL.